The present entry profiles one T cell receptor (beta chain) with its context. These data originate in a study of blood T cell repertoires in COVID-19. Trimming pared 2 bases from V and 2 bases from J, leaving 12 bases between. Looked up from germline, CDR1 is SQVTM and CDR2 is ANQGSEA. The CDR3 length is 14 residues. Assay: immunoSEQ multiplex PCR; the TCRdb copy retains only in-frame clones and omits some. The table lists some 62,000 clones, about four fifths of them singletons. The chain is built from TRBV29-1 and TRBJ1-1; D might be TRBD1 (6 bases). Sequencing input: PBMCs or T cells enriched from blood (not recorded which). The TCR sequence derives from a woman between 40 and 55 years old with acute COVID-19. CDR3 loop: CSVEPEGGNTEAFF. CDR3 DNA sequence: TGCAGCGTTGAACCTGAAGGGGGTAACACTGAAGCTTTCTTT. The entire variable domain, with the rest obtained from reference TRBV29-1 and TRBJ1-1, is as follows: SAVISQKPSRDICQRGTSLTIQCQVDSQVTMMFWYRQQPGQSLTLIATANQGSEATYESGFVIDKFPISRPNLTFSTLTVSNMSPEDSSIYLCSVEPEGGNTEAFFGQGTRLTVV.